The 14 T cell receptor beta chains given below trace back to one sample, sequenced in a study of patients and donors after allogeneic stem cell transplantation. TCRdb itself ran the RT-PCR reads through MiXCR, one entry per CDR3 protein. The sample yields about 110,000 distinct CDR3 sequences, 35% seen once. The specimen was blood, either unsorted or a sorted T cell fraction (not recorded which). These receptors were collected from a human donor who was either an allogeneic HSCT recipient or a stem cell or donor lymphocyte infusion donor (not recorded which). It is not recorded whose cells these are; they may come from a transplant donor.

The rearrangement links TRBV7-9 to TRBJ2-1, with 10 bases aligning to TRBD2. Looked up from germline, CDR1 is SEHNR and CDR2 is FQNEAQ (reference sequence). J gave up 3 bases and V 1 base, and 9 bases lay outside the gene matches. The CDR3 sequence is 18 residues long. The CDR3 DNA sequence: TGTGCCAGCAGCTTAGTCCTCCTAGCGGGAGCTGACTACAATGAGCAGTTCTTC. Translated: CASSLVLLAGADYNEQFF.

This clonotype was counted a few times. V is TRBV13 and J is TRBJ1-3, with a possible D match to TRBD1 (5 bases). The germline CDR1 and CDR2 sequences are PRHDT and FYEKMQ (reference sequence). This CDR3 has 14 amino acids. Trimming stripped 2 bases from V and 2 bases from J, with 7 bases between. The CDR3 DNA follows: TGTGCCAGCAGCTTAATACAGGCTGGAAACACCATATATTTT. Translation gives CASSLIQAGNTIYF. Drawing the rest from reference TRBV13 and TRBJ1-3, the complete variable domain is AAGVIQSPRHLIKEKRETATLKCYPIPRHDTVYWYQQGPGQDPQFLISFYEKMQSDKGSIPDRFSAQQFSDYHSELNMSSLELGDSALYFCASSLIQAGNTIYFGEGSWLTVV.

V is TRBV12-3 or TRBV12-4 and J is TRBJ2-7; D may be TRBD2 (5 bases). The ends were cut back, 2 bases at V and 6 bases at J, with 11 bases in the middle. CDR3 length: 13 amino acids. CDR3 sequence (DNA): TGTGCCAGCAGTTTAAGGCTAGCCTCCGAGCAGTACTTC. Protein sequence: CASSLRLASEQYF.

This clonotype has a handful of counts. The J gene is TRBJ2-7, the V gene TRBV10-3; 8 nucleotides align to TRBD1. CDR3 size: 14 residues. CDR1 and CDR2 from the germline V gene are ENHRY and SYGVKD. The trim removed 2 bases at V and 2 bases at J, leaving 2 bases unmatched. The CDR3 sequence: CAISEGQGPYEQYF. Here the CDR3 DNA reads TGTGCCATCAGTGAGGGACAGGGACCCTACGAGCAGTACTTC.

The chain combines TRBV7-2 with TRBJ2-1; D uncertain. The germline V gene encodes CDR1 SGHTA and CDR2 FQGNSA. CDR3 length: 16 amino acids. The V end was cut by 0 bases, the J end by 0 bases, with 9 bases between. The CDR3 DNA follows: TGTGCCAGCAGCTTAGCCTACGCGAGCTCCTACAATGAGCAGTTCTTC. Its protein product is CASSLAYASSYNEQFF.

This chain joins TRBV20-1 and TRBJ1-5; D remains ambiguous. The CDR3 has 15 amino acids. Trimming removed 0 bases at V and 5 bases at J, with 14 bases between. The germline gives CDR1 DFQATT, CDR2 SNEGSKA (reference sequence). The DNA of the CDR3 is TGCAGTGCTAGAGATCGAGGACGGCCAGATCAGCCCCAGCATTTT. Its translation is CSARDRGRPDQPQHF.

This chain links TRBV12-3 or TRBV12-4 with TRBJ2-4; the match to TRBD2 covers 8 bases. CDR3 length: 16 amino acids. Germline trimming cut 3 bases from V and 4 bases from J; bases unmatched to any gene: 8. CDR3 region: CASSLVSGKLKNIQYF. The CDR3 DNA reads as TGTGCCAGCAGTTTGGTTAGCGGGAAACTAAAAAACATTCAGTACTTC.

This clonotype came up a few times. The chain carries TRBV12-3 or TRBV12-4 and TRBJ1-2, with D maybe TRBD1 (5 bases). The CDR3 loop spans 15 amino acids. V was clipped by 6 bases and J by 14 bases, with 28 bases between them. For the CDR3, the DNA is TGTGCCAGCAGCTCCCTCTTAAGGGTGTCAGGGCCGGAAACCTTC. Its protein is CASSSLLRVSGPETF.

The chain has TRBV6-5 and TRBJ1-4; 8 bases align to TRBD1. Germline CDR1 MNHEY, CDR2 SVGAGI. J was trimmed by 6 bases and V by 11 bases; bases with no gene match: 8. This CDR3 spans 13 amino acids. The CDR3 DNA reads as TGTGCCGGCAACAACAGGGGGGATGAAAAACTGTTTTTT. Translated, it gives CAGNNRGDEKLFF.

V gene TRBV2 combines with J gene TRBJ2-7; D gene uncertain. The CDR3 is 11 amino acids. Per the germline V gene, CDR1 is SNHLY and CDR2 is FYNNEI. V lost 5 bases, J lost 4 bases, and 6 bases lay in between. The chain's CDR3 is CASSPRYEQYF. The CDR3, as DNA: TGTGCCAGCAGTCCCAGATACGAGCAGTACTTC.

This chain uses TRBV9 with TRBJ2-3; D not certain. This CDR3 is built from 13 residues. Trimming removed 0 bases from V and 1 base from J, with 3 bases in between. Per germline, CDR1 SGDLS and CDR2 YYNGEE. The CDR3 is CASSVGGTDTQYF. DNA of the CDR3: TGTGCCAGCAGCGTAGGAGGCACAGATACGCAGTATTTT.

This rearrangement joins TRBV6-2 or TRBV6-3 to TRBJ2-2; D remains ambiguous. The CDR3 is 13 amino acids. Trimming cost V 7 bases and J 5 bases, with 11 bases left between them. CDR1 is MNHEY, CDR2 SVGEGT, per germline. CDR3 amino acids: CASKVRWTGELFF. CDR3 DNA: TGTGCCAGCAAAGTACGATGGACCGGGGAGCTGTTTTTT.

The genes are TRBV28 and TRBJ2-7; D perhaps matches TRBD2 (5 bases). Looked up from germline, CDR1 is MDHEN and CDR2 is SYDVKM. V was trimmed by 6 bases and J by 5 bases, leaving 17 bases between them. The length of the CDR3 is 14 residues. In DNA, the CDR3 is TGTGCCAGCAGGCTCAGCGGTCTGTGGCACGAGCAGTACTTC. Translation: CASRLSGLWHEQYF.

The J gene is TRBJ2-2, the V gene TRBV13, with no clear D. Germline V gene sequence: CDR1 PRHDT, CDR2 FYEKMQ (reference sequence). The ends were cut back, 4 bases at V and 4 bases at J, with 19 bases in the middle. The CDR3 spans 17 residues. CDR3 protein: CASSSYDMGNFTGELFF. The CDR3 DNA reads TGTGCCAGCAGCTCATATGATATGGGTAATTTCACCGGGGAGCTGTTTTTT.